This T cell receptor (beta chain) was sequenced during a study of T-cell memory formation after mild COVID-19 (TCRdb year 2021). Some background on the complete study: TCR sequence clusters from the two donors were largely donor specific. Longitudinal TCRalpha and TCRbeta repertoire sequencing tracked T-cell clones expanding and contracting after mild COVID-19 in two donors. Two young, previously healthy adult volunteers, one female and one male, were included in the cohort.

Broad study findings and their caveats: SARS-CoV-2 specificity of the second-wave clones peaking on day 37 was not confirmed. Some responding clones were found in pre-infection memory, which suggests that pre-existing cross-reactive memory T cells took part in the SARS-CoV-2 response. Clones that contracted from day 15 to 85 showed balanced CD4/CD8 phenotypes, whereas a second wave of clones that expanded from day 15 to 37 leaned towards CD4+. Contracting CD4+ clones were located mainly in the CM and EM memory subsets, whereas CD8+ clones were found to be enriched in EMRA. The study included only two mild cases, and larger cohorts that include severe cases with pre-infection samples were judged to be necessary.

This clonotype occurred a few times. Its antigen target is currently unknown. Per-base qualities were not stored, and no clone one base away is much larger. Ficoll-Paque density gradient centrifugation was the method used to isolate PBMCs. Data came from an Illumina NovaSeq 6000. TCRalpha and TCRbeta cDNA libraries were built by 5'RACE with constant-segment primers, adding sample barcodes and unique molecular identifiers. RNA was extracted from every sample with Trizol reagent. Amplification of the libraries took two PCR steps, and the second step added a second sample barcode plus Illumina TruSeq adapters. The libraries were sequenced on an Illumina NovaSeq using 2 x 150 bp paired-end reads. Under the source paper's analysis protocol: Reads were demultiplexed and collapsed into UMI-guided consensus sequences with migec v1.2.7. Using mixcr v2.1.11, UMI consensuses were aligned to TRA and TRB V and J templates and then assembled into clonotypes. A clonotype was counted as expanded or contracted only when both edgeR and NoisET called the clonotype significant, with the noise models trained on biological replicates. For edgeR calls, the thresholds were a false discovery rate-adjusted p below 0.01 and a log2 fold-change of 1. PCA with hierarchical clustering of max-normalized trajectories of the 1000 most abundant clonotypes was used as exploratory dynamics analysis. Each responding clone was given a CD4 or CD8 phenotype based on the CD4+ and CD8+ repertoires, which had been sequenced separately. TCRdb took the public reads, trimmed them with fastp at Q25, ran MiXCR for clone calling and kept in-frame beta chains. Rows are combined by CDR3 protein, so each entry shows the most common genes and DNA. The V and J calls were determined by TCRdb, not by the authors. The sample table lists approximately 480,000 distinct CDR3 sequences, over 15% of them with a count of one. The ten biggest clones cover more than 9% of the sample.

V gives up 5 bases and J gives up 0 bases, and the segment between their germline ends measures 13 bases. Spanning cysteine to phenylalanine, the CDR3 consists of 16 amino acids. Just the 48-base CDR3 DNA is kept, in frame starting at base 1. The TCR was taken from an adult woman who had mild COVID-19 (a few samples of this study predate the infection). The sample titles of this study are shuffled in the database, so cell type and time point are left out; the donor was told from shared clones. Recombination joined TRBV12-3 or TRBV12-4 with TRBJ1-4; no D segment can be confidently identified. The sample was PBMCs or a T cell subset sorted from them (not recorded which). The DNA is TGTGCCAGCAGTCCAGCCTCGGTTGCAACTAATGAAAAACTGTTTTTT. The encoded protein is CASSPASVATNEKLFF.